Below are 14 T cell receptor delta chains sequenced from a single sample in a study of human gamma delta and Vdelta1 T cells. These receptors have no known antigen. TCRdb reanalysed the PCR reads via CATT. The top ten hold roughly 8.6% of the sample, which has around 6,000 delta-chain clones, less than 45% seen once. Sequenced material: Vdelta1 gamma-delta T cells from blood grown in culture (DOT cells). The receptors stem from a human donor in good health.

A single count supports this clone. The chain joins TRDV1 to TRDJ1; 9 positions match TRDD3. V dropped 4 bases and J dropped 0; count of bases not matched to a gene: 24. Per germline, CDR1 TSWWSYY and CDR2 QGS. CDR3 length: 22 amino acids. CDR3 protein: CALGASAYHGTGGVRYTDKLIF. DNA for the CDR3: TGTGCTCTTGGGGCGAGTGCCTACCACGGTACTGGGGGAGTTCGGTACACCGATAAACTCATCTTT.

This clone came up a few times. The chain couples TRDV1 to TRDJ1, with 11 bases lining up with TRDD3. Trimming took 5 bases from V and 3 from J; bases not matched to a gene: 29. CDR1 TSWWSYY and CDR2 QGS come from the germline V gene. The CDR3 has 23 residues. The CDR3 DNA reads TGTGCTCTTGGGTTCAGCCACCTTCCTACAGGCGTACTGGGGGATATGCAACCCGATAAACTCATCTTT. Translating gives CALGFSHLPTGVLGDMQPDKLIF.

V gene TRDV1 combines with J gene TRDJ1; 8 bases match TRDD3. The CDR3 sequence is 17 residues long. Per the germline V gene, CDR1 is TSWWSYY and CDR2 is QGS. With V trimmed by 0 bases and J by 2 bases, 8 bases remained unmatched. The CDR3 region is CALGELSRGIRTDKLIF. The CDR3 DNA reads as TGTGCTCTTGGGGAACTCTCCCGGGGGATAAGAACCGATAAACTCATCTTT.

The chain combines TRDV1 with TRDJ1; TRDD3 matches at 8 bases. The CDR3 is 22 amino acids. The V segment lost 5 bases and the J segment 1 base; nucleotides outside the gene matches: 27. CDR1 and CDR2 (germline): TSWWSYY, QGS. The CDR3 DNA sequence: TGTGCTCTTGGGAACCGCCCCCCGGTTTTGTTGAAGGGGATACTGGTCACCGATAAACTCATCTTT. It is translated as CALGNRPPVLLKGILVTDKLIF.

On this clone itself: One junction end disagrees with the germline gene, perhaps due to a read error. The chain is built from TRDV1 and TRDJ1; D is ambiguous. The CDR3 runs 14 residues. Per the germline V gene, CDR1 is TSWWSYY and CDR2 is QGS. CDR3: CALAGTVYTDKLTF. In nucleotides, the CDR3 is TGTGCTCTTGCCGGAACGGTGTACACCGATAAACTCACCTTT.

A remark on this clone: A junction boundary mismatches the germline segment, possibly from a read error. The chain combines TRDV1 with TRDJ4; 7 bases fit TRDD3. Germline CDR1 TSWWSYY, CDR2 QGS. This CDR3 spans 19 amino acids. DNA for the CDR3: TGTGCTCTTGGAGAACCCCCCTCCCACCTAGGGGGGATTGGCAGACCCCTGATCTTT. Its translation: CALGEPPSHLGGIGRPLIF.

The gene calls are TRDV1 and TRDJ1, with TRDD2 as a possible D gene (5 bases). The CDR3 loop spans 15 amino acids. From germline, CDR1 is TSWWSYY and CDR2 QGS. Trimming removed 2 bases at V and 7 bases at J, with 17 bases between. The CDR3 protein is CALGELPFYGPKLIF. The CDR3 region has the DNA TGTGCTCTTGGGGAATTACCCTTCTACGGTCCTAAACTCATCTTT.

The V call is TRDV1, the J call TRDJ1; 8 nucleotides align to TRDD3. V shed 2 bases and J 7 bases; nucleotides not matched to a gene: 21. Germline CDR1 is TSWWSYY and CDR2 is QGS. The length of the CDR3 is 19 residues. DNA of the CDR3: TGTGCTCTTGGGGAAAGACTCTATCAAACCGACTGGGGGTCACCTAAACTCATCTTT. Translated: CALGERLYQTDWGSPKLIF.

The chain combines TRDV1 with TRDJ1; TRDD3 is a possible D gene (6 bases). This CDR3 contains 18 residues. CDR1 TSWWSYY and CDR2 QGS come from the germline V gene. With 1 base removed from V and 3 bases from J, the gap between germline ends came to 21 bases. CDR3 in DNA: TGTGCTCTTGGGGAACAGATGCCTGGGGCCATTGGGGCCGATAAACTCATCTTT. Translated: CALGEQMPGAIGADKLIF.

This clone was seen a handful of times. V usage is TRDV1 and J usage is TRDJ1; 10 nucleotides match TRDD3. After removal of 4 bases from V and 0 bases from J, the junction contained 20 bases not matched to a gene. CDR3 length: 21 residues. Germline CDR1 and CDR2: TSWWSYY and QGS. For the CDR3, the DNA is TGTGCTCTTGGGGGGGTCCTTACTGGGGGATTCATATTCGGGTACACCGATAAACTCATCTTT. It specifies CALGGVLTGGFIFGYTDKLIF.

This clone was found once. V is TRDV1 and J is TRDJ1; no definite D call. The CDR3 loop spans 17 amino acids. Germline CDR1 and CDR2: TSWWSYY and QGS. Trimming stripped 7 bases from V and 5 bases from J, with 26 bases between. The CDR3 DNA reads TGTGCTCTTGCGCCTAGACTACCGGTCCTCCTTGGGGATAAACTCATCTTT. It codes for CALAPRLPVLLGDKLIF.

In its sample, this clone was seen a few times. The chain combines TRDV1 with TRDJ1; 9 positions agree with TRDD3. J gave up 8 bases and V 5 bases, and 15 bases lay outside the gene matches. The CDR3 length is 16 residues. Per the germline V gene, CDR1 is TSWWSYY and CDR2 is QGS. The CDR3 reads CALGFLPSDWGTKLIF. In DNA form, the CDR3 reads TGTGCTCTTGGGTTTCTTCCTAGTGACTGGGGGACCAAACTCATCTTT.

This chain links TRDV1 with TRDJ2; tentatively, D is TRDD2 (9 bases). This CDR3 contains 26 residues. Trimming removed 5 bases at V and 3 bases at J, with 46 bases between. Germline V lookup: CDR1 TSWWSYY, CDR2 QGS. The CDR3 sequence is CALGNPRPSYAPSEWDTPGVTAQLFF. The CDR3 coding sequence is TGTGCTCTTGGGAACCCACGGCCTTCCTACGCTCCTTCGGAATGGGATACGCCTGGAGTGACAGCACAACTCTTCTTT.

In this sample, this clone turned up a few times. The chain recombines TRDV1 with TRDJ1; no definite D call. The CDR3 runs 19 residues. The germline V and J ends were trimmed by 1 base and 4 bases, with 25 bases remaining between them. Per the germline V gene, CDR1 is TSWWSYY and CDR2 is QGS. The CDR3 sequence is CALGERNPYRPQTIDKLIF. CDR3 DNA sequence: TGTGCTCTTGGGGAACGGAATCCATACAGGCCTCAAACCATCGATAAACTCATCTTT.